This is a list of T cell receptor beta chains from one sample in a study of blood T cell repertoires in COVID-19. Using immunoSEQ multiplex PCR, the repertoire was profiled, and TCRdb retains in-frame clones only, with some absent. Of some 270,000 clones in the sample, 86% were seen once. Sequences were obtained from peripheral blood. The receptor set was obtained from a woman aged 60-75 years who had recovered from COVID-19. The CDR3 runs from the conserved cysteine through the conserved F or W. The order of the fields is V gene, clone size, D gene, J gene, CDR3 DNA, CDR3 protein. A D gene is named only where the DNA matches it firmly. Size is omitted from some rows. Given values are once, few, many or a class for expanded clones.

>TRBV6-2/TRBV6-3|NA|TRBD1|TRBJ1-5
TGTGCCAGCAGTGAGGGACAGCGCAATCAGCCCCAGCATTTT
CASSEGQRNQPQHF
>TRBV11-3|NA|NA|TRBJ1-6
TGTGCCAGCAGCACGGGGACTCTAAATTCACCCCTCCACTTT
CASSTGTLNSPLHF
>TRBV3-1/TRBV3-2|few|NA|TRBJ2-7
TGTGCCAGCAGCCAACGAAGGGACTTTTACGAGCAGTACTTC
CASSQRRDFYEQYF
>TRBV27|NA|NA|TRBJ2-5
TGTGCCAGCAGTTCCAGGGGCCCGACGCAGACCCAGTACTTC
CASSSRGPTQTQYF
>TRBV9|NA|NA|TRBJ2-3
TGTGCCAGCAGCGTTCGGTCAATCACAGATACGCAGTATTTT
CASSVRSITDTQYF
>TRBV10-3|NA|TRBD2|TRBJ2-5
TGTGCCATCAGTGAGGGGGCTAGCGGGGCCGGAGAGACCCAGTACTTC
CAISEGASGAGETQYF
>TRBV7-8|NA|NA|TRBJ2-5
TGTGCCAGCAGCCTGGGTTCAAGGGGACAAGAGACCCAGTACTTC
CASSLGSRGQETQYF
>TRBV29-1|once|NA|TRBJ2-3
TGCAGCGTTGAGCGGGAAATAGTGTTAGATACGCAGTATTTT
CSVEREIVLDTQYF
>TRBV5-1|NA|NA|TRBJ1-1
TGCGCCAGCAGCTTGGGAGACGGGGCTGAAGCTTTCTTT
CASSLGDGAEAFF
>TRBV12-3/TRBV12-4|NA|TRBD1|TRBJ2-1
TGTGCCAGCCGACAGGGGGTCTACAATGAGCAGTTCTTC
CASRQGVYNEQFF
>TRBV20-1|NA|TRBD1|TRBJ1-2
TGCAGTGGGGCGGCAGGGGGACTCTACACCTTC
CSGAAGGLYTF
>TRBV11-2|few|NA|TRBJ1-4
TGTGCCAGCAGCACCCTGGGGCGGGGTGAAAAACTGTTTTTT
CASSTLGRGEKLFF